This TCR beta chain was recorded in a study of cytotoxic CD8 clonotypes in ibrutinib-treated CLL. Across the study: By median roughly 72 months, about 12 had progressed and roughly 15 stayed remitted; responses had been 2 complete and approximately 24 partial. Study-wide points: The study found baseline clonality above age-matched healthy donors, tracking circulating CD8+ T-cell counts. Sustained-remission and progressing patients' sampling times differed.

Note on this clone: The antigen remains undetermined.

Trimming removed 5 bases at V and 1 base at J, with 13 bases between. Germline CDR1 is SGHTA and CDR2 is FQGNSA. The CDR3 has 15 amino acids. Profiling relied on immunoSEQ multiplex PCR, and the TCRdb table lists in-frame clones only, not all of them. The sample yields 150,000 to 200,000 clones, approximately 80% seen once. The sample consisted of PBMCs, taken after 24 months of ibrutinib treatment. The genes are TRBV7-2 and TRBJ2-3, with unresolved D. The receptor was isolated from a human donor with chronic lymphocytic leukemia. The CDR3 DNA sequence: TGTGCCAGCAGCCTGAGATACCTCCGCACAGATACGCAGTATTTT. This encodes CASSLRYLRTDTQYF.